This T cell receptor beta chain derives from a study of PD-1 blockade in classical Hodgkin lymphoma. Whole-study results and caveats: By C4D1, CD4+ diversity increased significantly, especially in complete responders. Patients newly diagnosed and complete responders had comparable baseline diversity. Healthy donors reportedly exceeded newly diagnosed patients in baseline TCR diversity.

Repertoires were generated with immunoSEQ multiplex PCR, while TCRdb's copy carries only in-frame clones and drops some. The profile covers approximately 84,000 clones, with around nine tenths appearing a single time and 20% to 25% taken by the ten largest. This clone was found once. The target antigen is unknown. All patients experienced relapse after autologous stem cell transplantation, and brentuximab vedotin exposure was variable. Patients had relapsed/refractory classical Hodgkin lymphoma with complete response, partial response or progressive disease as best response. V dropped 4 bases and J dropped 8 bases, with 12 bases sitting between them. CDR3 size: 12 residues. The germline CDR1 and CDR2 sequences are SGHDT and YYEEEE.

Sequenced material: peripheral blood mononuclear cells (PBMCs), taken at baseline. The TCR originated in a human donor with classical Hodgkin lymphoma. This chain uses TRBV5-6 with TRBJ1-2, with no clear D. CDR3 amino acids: CASSPGREGYTF. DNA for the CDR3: TGTGCCAGCAGCCCGGGCCGGGAGGGCTACACCTTC.